This entry features one T cell receptor beta chain sequence. The data originate from a study of blood T cell repertoires in COVID-19. Germline assignment: CDR1 SGHDT and CDR2 YYEEEE. The CDR3 is made up of 14 amino acids. V was clipped by 0 bases and J by 4 bases; unmatched bases: 4. Original processing notes: Reference gene primer amplification yielded estimated nucleated cell counts. Clones were sequenced by immunoSEQ multiplex PCR, and TCRdb holds only the in-frame ones, with some missing. Clone size and V and J calls were adopted from that table, with D and trimming inferred from the DNA. Counted here are some 510,000 clones, 85% to 90% occurring once; the ten biggest clones make up less than 2%. Two negative PCRs, clearance, or symptom resolution characterized the recovered Cohort 3 donors.

This receptor was taken from a woman aged 40-49 years who had recovered from COVID-19. The chain is built from TRBV5-6 and TRBJ2-7, with 7 nucleotides matching TRBD1. The sample consisted of PBMCs or T cells enriched from blood (not recorded which). The CDR3 loop is CASSLVGGGYEQYF. In DNA, the CDR3 is TGTGCCAGCAGCTTGGTAGGGGGCGGATACGAGCAGTACTTC.